This T cell receptor (beta chain) stems from a study of post-analysis software for immune sequencing data. Study details: Included among the disease courses, which were recorded for the cohort, were relapsing-remitting, secondary progressive and progressive-relapsing multiple sclerosis. General study findings and limits: Versus controls, multiple sclerosis patients showed significantly lower diversity (normalized Chao1). Samples prepared in the same batch strongly co-clustered by F measure.

This clonotype occurred a few times. No antigen is known for it. Libraries were made from TCR beta cDNA, and they carried unique molecular identifiers. T cells, about 0.95 to 10 million of them, yielded roughly 470,000 cDNA molecules. TCRdb reanalysed the PCR reads using MiXCR and keeps one entry per CDR3 protein. This sample carries roughly 700,000 distinct CDR3 sequences, 25% to 30% of them seen once, and the ten largest clones take roughly 0.54%. The sequencing input was blood. This TCR was recovered from a girl aged 5-17 years with multiple sclerosis.

The CDR3 coding sequence is TGCGCCAGCAGCCGCACTACTAACCCCGGTGGACTAGCCGTATACGAGCAGTACTTC. It encodes CASSRTTNPGGLAVYEQYF. This rearrangement joins TRBV5-1 to TRBJ2-7; TRBD2 matches 8 bases. V dropped 4 bases and J dropped 4; count of bases not matched to a gene: 22. From germline, CDR1 is SGHRS and CDR2 YFSETQ. The CDR3 totals 19 residues.